This TCR beta chain was found in a study of T cells after yellow fever vaccination. Notes on the study in general: Peak timing came faster in the weaker secondary response, day 5 versus 15.

One entry per CDR3 protein results from TCRdb running MiXCR on the 5' RACE reads. This repertoire shows hundreds of thousands of distinct CDR3 sequences, roughly an eighth found once; its top ten account for under 15%. The V end was cut by 0 bases, the J end by 0 bases, with 10 bases between. From germline, CDR1 is SGHVS and CDR2 FNYEAQ. The length of the CDR3 is 16 residues. In this sample, this clonotype turned up a few times. Its specificity is not known. The rearrangement uses TRBV7-6 and TRBJ2-3; D remains ambiguous. Sequencing used PBMCs, obtained on the day of the yellow fever booster vaccination. The sequence was collected from a man younger than 40 who received the YFV17D yellow fever vaccine. CDR3: CASSLAQAASTDTQYF. The CDR3, as DNA: TGTGCCAGCAGCTTAGCGCAGGCGGCTAGCACAGATACGCAGTATTTT.